This T cell receptor beta chain originates from a study of T cells in Graves' hyperthyroidism and ophthalmopathy. RNA transcripts gave rise to amplified TCR beta CDR3 regions. The study used the HTBI primer set for a first-round RT-PCR of the TCR CDR3. Via MiXCR, TCRdb re-called the multiplex PCR reads, giving one row per CDR3 protein. The sample records some 350,000 distinct CDR3 sequences, roughly 14% being singletons. V shed 5 bases and J shed 0 bases, with 8 bases lying between them. The CDR3 contains 14 residues. Germline V gives CDR1 MDHEN, CDR2 SYDVKM. Patients were excluded for uncontrolled infection, other autoimmune disease, pregnancy or lactation. This clonotype was detected ten times or more. Its antigen remains unknown. Notes on the study in general: Appearing also in blood were most of the thyroid clonotypes expanded above 0.001. Ophthalmopathy was separated from stable hyperthyroidism by a 13 V-J model.

The sequencing input was blood. This TCR was recovered from a woman younger than 30 with Graves' hyperthyroidism that later progressed to Graves' ophthalmopathy. This rearrangement joins TRBV28 to TRBJ2-1, with D hard to call. CDR3 DNA sequence: TGTGCCAGCAGTACACTAAGCTCCTACAATGAGCAGTTCTTC. Protein product: CASSTLSSYNEQFF.